These T cell receptor beta chains were read from a single sample in a study of identical twins. MiXCR was run by TCRdb on the 5' RACE reads, yielding one entry per CDR3 protein. Here the sample spans approximately 260,000 distinct CDR3 sequences, more than 13% being singletons. The sample was memory (CD45RO+) T cells sorted from blood. The receptor set was obtained from a woman aged 18-30 years in good health. Each CDR3 is given with its conserved first and last residue. The D gene is left open where the match is weak. Clone size is shown for a subset of rows, as once, few, many or a class of expanded clone.

J,V,D,size,DNA,CDR3
TRBJ1-1,TRBV7-2,-,-,TGTGCCAGCAGCCGACAAATGGACTACACTGAAGCTTTCTTT,CASSRQMDYTEAFF
TRBJ2-5,TRBV4-3,-,few,TGCGCCAGCAGCCAAGCGGGAGTAGAGGCAGAGACCCAGTACTTC,CASSQAGVEAETQYF
TRBJ1-4,TRBV18,-,-,TGTGCCAGCTCACCACCGCCCCGAAGGGGTGAAAAACTGTTTTTT,CASSPPPRRGEKLFF
TRBJ2-1,TRBV2,-,-,TGTGCCAGCAGTCCCGGGATTCCGCAGTTCTTC,CASSPGIPQFF
TRBJ2-7,TRBV5-5,-,few,TGTGCCAGCCGAGGGGCATACTACGAGCAGTACTTC,CASRGAYYEQYF
TRBJ2-7,TRBV5-1,TRBD1,-,TGCGCCAGCACCTTGAGGGGACAGGGGGTCGACGAGCAGTACTTC,CASTLRGQGVDEQYF
TRBJ1-3,TRBV7-6,-,few,TGTGCCAGCAGCATGCGCAGGCCCTCTGGAAACACCATATATTTT,CASSMRRPSGNTIYF
TRBJ2-3,TRBV5-1,-,-,TGCGCCAGCAGCGAATCAAGCCCAGATACGCAGTATTTT,CASSESSPDTQYF
TRBJ1-6,TRBV6-1,-,many,TGTGCCAGCAGAAGTACGGACCGTTATAATTCACCCCTCCACTTT,CASRSTDRYNSPLHF
TRBJ2-7,TRBV2,TRBD2,-,TGTGCCAGCAGGACTAGCGGGAACACCTACGAGCAGTACTTC,CASRTSGNTYEQYF
TRBJ1-5,TRBV5-1,-,few,TGCGCCAGCAGCTTATCAAATAGGAATCAGCCCCAGCATTTT,CASSLSNRNQPQHF
TRBJ2-7,TRBV20-1,TRBD1,-,TGCAGTGTCCTGGGACAGGGTGTATACGAGCAGTACTTC,CSVLGQGVYEQYF
TRBJ1-1,TRBV11-2,-,-,TGTGCCAGCACCTTGATTGAAAACACTGAAGCTTTCTTT,CASTLIENTEAFF
TRBJ2-7,TRBV18,TRBD1,few,TGTGCCAGCTCACCGGGACAGGGTGGATCCTACGAGCAGTACTTC,CASSPGQGGSYEQYF
TRBJ2-3,TRBV9,-,-,TGTGCCAGCACCCCCAGGGCAGGACCCACAGATACGCAGTATTTT,CASTPRAGPTDTQYF
TRBJ2-1,TRBV20-1,-,few,TGCAGTGCGGGTTCACCCCTCTACAATGAGCAGTTCTTC,CSAGSPLYNEQFF
TRBJ1-6,TRBV27,-,many,TGTGCCAGCAGAGCTAGGGGGTTCTATAATTCACCCCTCCACTTT,CASRARGFYNSPLHF
TRBJ1-1,TRBV5-6,TRBD1,many,TGTGCCAGCAGCTTGGGACAGGGGGCGCAGAACACTGAAGCTTTCTTT,CASSLGQGAQNTEAFF
TRBJ2-7,TRBV7-8,-,few,TGTGCCAGCACGACGGGCCCCCAGGGGTCTTACGAGCAGTACTTC,CASTTGPQGSYEQYF
TRBJ1-5,TRBV4-3,-,-,TGCGCCAGCAGCCAAGACAGCTTTCAGCCCCAGCATTTT,CASSQDSFQPQHF
TRBJ2-1,TRBV20-1,TRBD1,-,TGCAGCGTGGAGGGGGACAGGGTGTCCAATGAGCAGTTCTTC,CSVEGDRVSNEQFF
TRBJ2-2,TRBV10-3,-,few,TGTGCCATCGGGGACCCAGTCCTATCTCCCGGGGAGCTGTTTTTT,CAIGDPVLSPGELFF
TRBJ1-6,TRBV2,-,few,TGTGCCAGCAGTGAACTGTGGAATTCACCCCTCCACTTT,CASSELWNSPLHF
TRBJ2-7,TRBV3-1,-,-,TGTGCCAGCAGCCAAGAGAGGAACGAGCAGTACTTC,CASSQERNEQYF
TRBJ2-7,TRBV7-8,-,few,TGTGCCAGCAGCTTAGCGCTGGTCCTGCGCATCGAGCAGTACTTC,CASSLALVLRIEQYF
TRBJ2-5,TRBV6-1,-,few,TGTGCCAGCGCCTTCGGGTCAGCAGGGCCTCCAGAGACCCAGTACTTC,CASAFGSAGPPETQYF
TRBJ1-1,TRBV5-1,-,-,TGCGCCAGCAGCAACCCGGGAGGAGATACTGAAGCTTTCTTT,CASSNPGGDTEAFF
TRBJ2-5,TRBV29-1,TRBD1,many,TGCAGCGTTGAAGGGACGACAGGGGAACGCGAGACCCAGTACTTC,CSVEGTTGERETQYF
TRBJ2-1,TRBV7-2,TRBD2,-,TGTGCCAGCAGCTTGCGAGGACTAGCTAGGGGAAGCTCCTACAATGAGCAGTTCTTC,CASSLRGLARGSSYNEQFF
TRBJ1-5,TRBV6-5,-,-,TGTGCCAGCAGTTACTCGGGGGCGCCGAATCAGCCCCAGCATTTT,CASSYSGAPNQPQHF
TRBJ2-1,TRBV20-1,TRBD2,-,TGCAGTGCTAGAGTGCCTAGCGGGAATTACAATGAGCAGTTCTTC,CSARVPSGNYNEQFF
TRBJ2-1,TRBV9,-,-,TGTGCCAGCAGCATAGGACAGATAAAGGGCGGGTATGAGCAGTTCTTC,CASSIGQIKGGYEQFF
TRBJ2-1,TRBV10-2,-,-,TGCGCCAGCGGATCTTATGAGCAGTTCTTC,CASGSYEQFF
TRBJ1-5,TRBV12-3/TRBV12-4,-,few,TGTGCCAGCAGTTTCGAGATCAGCAATCAGCCCCAGCATTTT,CASSFEISNQPQHF
TRBJ2-1,TRBV4-3,-,few,TGCGCCAGCAGCCAAGAGGTTAGCGCTTACAATGAGCAGTTCTTC,CASSQEVSAYNEQFF
TRBJ2-1,TRBV19,-,few,TGTGCCAGTACCAAGGGCGGGTACAATGAGCAGTTCTTC,CASTKGGYNEQFF
TRBJ2-3,TRBV20-1,-,few,TGCAGTGCTAGGGAGGGGTTGGGTAAGCAGTATTTT,CSAREGLGKQYF
TRBJ2-3,TRBV7-2,-,-,TGTGCCAGCAGCTTAATACGGGAGGATACGCAGTATTTT,CASSLIREDTQYF
TRBJ2-2,TRBV9,TRBD2,few,TGTGCCAGCAGCGAACTAGCGGGGCCCCCTGGGGAGCTGTTTTTT,CASSELAGPPGELFF
TRBJ1-5,TRBV3-1,-,-,TGTGCCAGCAGCCAAAGTTTACTGCAGCCCCAGCATTTT,CASSQSLLQPQHF
TRBJ2-7,TRBV6-5,-,-,TGTGCCAGCAGTTACTCGAAATTCGGTAGACTGGAGCAGTACTTC,CASSYSKFGRLEQYF
TRBJ2-1,TRBV5-6,-,many,TGTGCCAGCAGCTTGGGTCCGGTCTCGGCAGACGTTGAGCAGTTCTTC,CASSLGPVSADVEQFF
TRBJ2-5,TRBV27,-,-,TGTGCCAGCAGTTTTAGAGGGGAGACCCAGTACTTC,CASSFRGETQYF
TRBJ2-5,TRBV5-1,-,-,TGCGCCAGCAGCGAGGGGTGGTACCAAGAGACCCAGTACTTC,CASSEGWYQETQYF
TRBJ2-1,TRBV6-1,TRBD2,-,TGTGCCAGCAGTCAGACTAGCCCGTCCCTTGAGCAGTTCTTC,CASSQTSPSLEQFF
TRBJ2-1,TRBV11-3,-,-,TGTGCCAGCAGCTTAGATCGGACCCACTGGAATGAGCAGTTCTTC,CASSLDRTHWNEQFF
TRBJ2-7,TRBV7-9,-,few,TGTGCCAGCAGCTTAGTTGCGCTGAAGGTCGGATCCTACGAGCAGTACTTC,CASSLVALKVGSYEQYF
TRBJ1-4,TRBV7-9,-,few,TGTGCCAGCAGCTCTCCTTTCTTGAAGGAAAAACTGTTTTTT,CASSSPFLKEKLFF
TRBJ1-4,TRBV7-2,-,many,TGTGCCAGCAGCCGGACATTCTCTAATGAAAAACTGTTTTTT,CASSRTFSNEKLFF
TRBJ2-1,TRBV7-2,TRBD2,many,TGTGCCAGCAGCTTATCGGTAGCTAGCGGGAAGACTGAGCAGTTCTTC,CASSLSVASGKTEQFF
TRBJ2-1,TRBV9,TRBD2,-,TGTGCCAGCAGCTTGGCTAGCGGCTACAATGAGCAGTTCTTC,CASSLASGYNEQFF
TRBJ1-1,TRBV6-5,TRBD1,few,TGTGCCAGCAGTTACTCTTGGACAGGAATGAACACTGAAGCTTTCTTT,CASSYSWTGMNTEAFF
TRBJ2-1,TRBV3-1,-,-,TGTGCCAGCAGCCCGACCGCTCTGAGACGTGAGCAGTTCTTC,CASSPTALRREQFF
TRBJ1-5,TRBV19,-,-,TGTGCCAGCAGGGACCTAAGCAATCAGCCCCAGCATTTT,CASRDLSNQPQHF